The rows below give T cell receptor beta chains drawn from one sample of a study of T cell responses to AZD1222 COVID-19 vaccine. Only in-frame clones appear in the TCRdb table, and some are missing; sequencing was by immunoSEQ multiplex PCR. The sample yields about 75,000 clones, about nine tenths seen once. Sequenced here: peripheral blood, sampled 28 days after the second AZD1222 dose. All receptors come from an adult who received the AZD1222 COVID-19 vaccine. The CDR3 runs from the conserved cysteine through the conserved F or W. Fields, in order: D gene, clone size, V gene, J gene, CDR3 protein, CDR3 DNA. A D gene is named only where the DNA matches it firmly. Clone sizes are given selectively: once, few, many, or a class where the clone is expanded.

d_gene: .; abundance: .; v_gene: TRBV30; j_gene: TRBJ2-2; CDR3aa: CAWDPVGTTGELFF; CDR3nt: TGTGCCTGGGACCCTGTCGGGACCACCGGGGAGCTGTTTTTT
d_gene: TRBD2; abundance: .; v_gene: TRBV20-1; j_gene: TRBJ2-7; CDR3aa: CSASSLAGDSYEQYF; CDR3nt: TGCAGTGCTAGTTCACTAGCGGGGGACTCCTACGAGCAGTACTTC
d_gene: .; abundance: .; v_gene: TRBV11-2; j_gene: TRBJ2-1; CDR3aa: CASSGQLSSYNEQFF; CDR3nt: TGTGCCAGCAGCGGACAGCTGAGCTCCTACAATGAGCAGTTCTTC
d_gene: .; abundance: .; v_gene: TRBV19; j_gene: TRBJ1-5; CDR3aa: CASHYSNQPQHF; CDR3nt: TGTGCCTCCCACTATAGCAATCAGCCCCAGCATTTT
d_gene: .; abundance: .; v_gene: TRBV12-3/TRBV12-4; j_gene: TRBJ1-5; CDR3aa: CAIGKTNQPQHF; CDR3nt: TGTGCCATCGGGAAAACCAATCAGCCCCAGCATTTT
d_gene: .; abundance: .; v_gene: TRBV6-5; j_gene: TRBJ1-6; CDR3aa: CASSNAGAQNSPLHF; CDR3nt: TGTGCCAGCAGTAACGCAGGGGCTCAAAATTCACCCCTCCACTTT
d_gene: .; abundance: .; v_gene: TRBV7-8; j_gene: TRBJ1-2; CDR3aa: CASSLRASAADQGGYTF; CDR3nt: TGTGCCAGCAGCTTACGAGCAAGTGCGGCAGATCAGGGCGGCTACACCTTC
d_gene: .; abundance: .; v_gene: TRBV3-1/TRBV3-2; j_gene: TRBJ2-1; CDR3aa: CASGGSYNEQFF; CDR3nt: TGTGCCAGCGGCGGCTCCTACAATGAGCAGTTCTTC
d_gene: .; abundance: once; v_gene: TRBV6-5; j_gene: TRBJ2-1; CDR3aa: CASSTGTEQFF; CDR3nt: TGTGCCAGTAGTACAGGTACTGAGCAGTTCTTC
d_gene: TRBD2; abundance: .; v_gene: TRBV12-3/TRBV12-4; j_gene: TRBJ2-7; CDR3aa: CASSAGGYEQYF; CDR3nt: TGTGCCAGCAGCGCGGGAGGCTACGAGCAGTACTTC
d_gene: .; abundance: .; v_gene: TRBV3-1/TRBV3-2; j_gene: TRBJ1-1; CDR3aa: CASSQDHGEKAFF; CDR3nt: TGTGCCAGCAGCCAAGATCATGGAGAGAAAGCTTTCTTT
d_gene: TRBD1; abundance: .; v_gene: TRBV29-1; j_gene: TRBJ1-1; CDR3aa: CSAKGQEFKGTEAFF; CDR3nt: TGCAGCGCCAAGGGACAGGAATTCAAGGGCACTGAAGCTTTCTTT
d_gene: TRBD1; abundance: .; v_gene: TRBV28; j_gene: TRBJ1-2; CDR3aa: CASSSRLGQGGLYGYTF; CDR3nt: TGTGCCAGCAGTTCCCGGCTAGGACAGGGGGGGTTGTACGGCTACACCTTC
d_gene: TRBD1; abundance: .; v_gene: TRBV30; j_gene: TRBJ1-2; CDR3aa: CAWGQGRGSYGYTF; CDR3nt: TGTGCCTGGGGACAGGGGCGAGGGTCTTATGGCTACACCTTC
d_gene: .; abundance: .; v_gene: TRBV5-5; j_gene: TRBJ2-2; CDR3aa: CASSLKGGGELFF; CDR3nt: TGTGCCAGCAGCTTGAAAGGGGGCGGGGAGCTGTTTTTT
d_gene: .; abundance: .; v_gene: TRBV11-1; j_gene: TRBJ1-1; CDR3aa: CASSLGERTEAFF; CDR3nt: TGTGCCAGCAGCTTGGGGGAACGCACTGAAGCTTTCTTT
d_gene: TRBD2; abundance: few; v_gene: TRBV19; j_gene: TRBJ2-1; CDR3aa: CASSIRGESYNEQFF; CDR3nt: TGTGCCAGTAGTATCCGGGGGGAGTCCTACAATGAGCAGTTCTTC
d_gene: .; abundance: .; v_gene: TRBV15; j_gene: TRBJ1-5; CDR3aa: CATSKETAYNQPQHF; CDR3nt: TGTGCCACCAGCAAGGAGACGGCATACAATCAGCCCCAGCATTTT
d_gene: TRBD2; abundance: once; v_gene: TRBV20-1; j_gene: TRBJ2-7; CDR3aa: CSAGGLEAEQYF; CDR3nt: TGCAGTGCTGGTGGACTAGAGGCCGAGCAGTACTTC
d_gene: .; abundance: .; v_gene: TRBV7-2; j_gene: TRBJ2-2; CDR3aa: CASSARLGDTGELFF; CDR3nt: TGTGCCAGCAGCGCCCGACTAGGGGACACCGGGGAGCTGTTTTTT
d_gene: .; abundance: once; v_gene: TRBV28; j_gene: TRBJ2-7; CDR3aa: CASSLTSLQIHF; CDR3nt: TGTGCCAGCAGTCTCACTAGCCTACAGATACACTTC
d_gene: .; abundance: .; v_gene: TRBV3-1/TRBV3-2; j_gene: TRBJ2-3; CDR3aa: CASSQEGVGEDTQYF; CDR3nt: TGTGCCAGCAGCCAAGAGGGGGTAGGGGAAGATACGCAGTATTTT
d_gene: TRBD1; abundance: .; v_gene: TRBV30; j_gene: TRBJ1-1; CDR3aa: CAWSQRTGGLNTEAFF; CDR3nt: TGTGCCTGGAGTCAGAGAACAGGGGGCCTGAACACTGAAGCTTTCTTT
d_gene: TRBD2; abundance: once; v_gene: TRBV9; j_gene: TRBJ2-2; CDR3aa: CASSVGAGGNTGELFF; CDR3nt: TGTGCCAGCAGCGTAGGAGCGGGGGGCAACACCGGGGAGCTGTTTTTT
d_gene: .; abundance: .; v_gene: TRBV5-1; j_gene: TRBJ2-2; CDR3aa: CASSLAENTGELFF; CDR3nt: TGCGCCAGCAGCTTGGCCGAGAACACCGGGGAGCTGTTTTTT
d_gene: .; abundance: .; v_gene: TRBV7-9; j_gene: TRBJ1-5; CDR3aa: CASTTGTLEGAPQHF; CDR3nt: TGTGCCAGCACAACGGGGACTCTCGAAGGGGCGCCCCAGCATTTT
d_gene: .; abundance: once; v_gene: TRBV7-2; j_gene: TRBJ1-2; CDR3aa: CASSTSPQETYGYTF; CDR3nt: TGTGCCAGCAGCACATCCCCACAGGAGACCTATGGCTACACCTTC
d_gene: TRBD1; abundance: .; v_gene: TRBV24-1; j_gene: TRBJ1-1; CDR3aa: CATTGQGGTEAFF; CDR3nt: TGTGCCACCACCGGACAGGGGGGTACTGAAGCTTTCTTT
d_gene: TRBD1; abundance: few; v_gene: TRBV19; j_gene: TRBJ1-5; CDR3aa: CASIRDRANQPQHF; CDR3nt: TGTGCCAGTATCAGGGACAGGGCAAATCAGCCCCAGCATTTT
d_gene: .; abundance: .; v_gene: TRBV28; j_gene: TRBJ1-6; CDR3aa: CASLSNNSPLHF; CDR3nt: TGTGCCAGCCTCTCAAATAATTCACCCCTCCACTTT
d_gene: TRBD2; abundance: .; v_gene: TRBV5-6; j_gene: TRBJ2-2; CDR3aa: CASSLLAGGPRTGELFF; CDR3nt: TGTGCCAGCAGCTTGCTAGCGGGGGGGCCGCGCACCGGGGAGCTGTTTTTT
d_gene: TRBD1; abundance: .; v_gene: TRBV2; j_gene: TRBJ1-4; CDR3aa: CASRRDRESPESNEKLFF; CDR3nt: TGTGCCAGCCGTCGGGACAGGGAGTCCCCCGAGTCGAATGAAAAACTGTTTTTT
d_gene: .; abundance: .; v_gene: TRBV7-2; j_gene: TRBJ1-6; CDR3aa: CASSASRGSPLHF; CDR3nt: TGTGCCAGCAGCGCGTCCCGGGGCTCACCCCTCCACTTT
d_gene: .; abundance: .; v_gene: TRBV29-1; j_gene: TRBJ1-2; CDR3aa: CSVDDYPRGYTF; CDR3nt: TGCAGCGTTGACGATTATCCCCGTGGCTACACCTTC
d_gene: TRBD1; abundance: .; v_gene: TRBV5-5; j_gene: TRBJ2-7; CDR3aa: CASSRTGGEQYF; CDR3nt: TGTGCCAGCAGCCGGACAGGGGGCGAGCAGTACTTC
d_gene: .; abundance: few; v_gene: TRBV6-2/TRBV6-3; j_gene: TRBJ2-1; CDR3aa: CASSYLGGRLPREQFF; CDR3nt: TGTGCCAGCAGTTACCTTGGGGGGAGGCTCCCAAGGGAGCAGTTCTTC
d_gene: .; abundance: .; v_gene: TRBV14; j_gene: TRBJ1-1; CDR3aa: CASSPPWWSGATEAFF; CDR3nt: TGTGCCAGCAGCCCTCCGTGGTGGTCGGGGGCCACTGAAGCTTTCTTT
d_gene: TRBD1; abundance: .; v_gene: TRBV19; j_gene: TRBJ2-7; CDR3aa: CASSFAGTGAYEQYF; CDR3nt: TGTGCCAGTAGTTTTGCCGGGACAGGGGCCTACGAGCAGTACTTC
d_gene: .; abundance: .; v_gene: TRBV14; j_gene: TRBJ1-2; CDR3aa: CASSQGLGYTF; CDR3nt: TGTGCCAGCAGCCAGGGACTTGGCTACACCTTC
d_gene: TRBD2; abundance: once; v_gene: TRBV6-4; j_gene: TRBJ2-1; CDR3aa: CASSSAGGAEQFF; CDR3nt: TGTGCCAGCAGTTCCGCGGGGGGCGCTGAGCAGTTCTTC
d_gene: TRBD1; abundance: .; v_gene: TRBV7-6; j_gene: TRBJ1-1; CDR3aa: CASSLKGTDTEAFF; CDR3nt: TGTGCCAGCAGCCTTAAAGGGACAGACACTGAAGCTTTCTTT
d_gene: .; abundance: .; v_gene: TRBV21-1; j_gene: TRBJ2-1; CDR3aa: CASSKIYYNEQFF; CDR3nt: TGTGCCAGCAGCAAAATATATTACAATGAGCAGTTCTTC
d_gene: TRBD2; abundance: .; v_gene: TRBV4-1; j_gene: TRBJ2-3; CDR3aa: CASSQGLAGGPSTDTQYF; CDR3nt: TGCGCCAGCAGCCAAGGGCTAGCGGGGGGTCCTAGCACAGATACGCAGTATTTT
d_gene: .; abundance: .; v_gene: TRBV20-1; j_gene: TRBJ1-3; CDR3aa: CSAGQGNTIYF; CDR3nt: TGCAGTGCTGGACAAGGAAACACCATATATTTT
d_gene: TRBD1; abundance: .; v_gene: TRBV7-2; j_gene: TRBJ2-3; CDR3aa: CASSLSGGTQYF; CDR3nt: TGTGCCAGCAGCCTCTCAGGGGGTACGCAGTATTTT
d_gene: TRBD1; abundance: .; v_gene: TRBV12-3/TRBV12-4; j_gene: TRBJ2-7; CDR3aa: CASRGTGYREQYF; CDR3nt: TGTGCCAGCAGAGGGACAGGGTACCGCGAGCAGTACTTC
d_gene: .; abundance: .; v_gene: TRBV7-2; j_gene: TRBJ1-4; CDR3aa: CASSPDWGEKLFF; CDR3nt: TGTGCCAGCAGCCCCGATTGGGGTGAAAAACTGTTTTTT
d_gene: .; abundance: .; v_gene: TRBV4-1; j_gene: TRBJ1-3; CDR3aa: CASSQPRQQGNTIYF; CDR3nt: TGCGCCAGCAGCCAACCCCGCCAACAGGGAAACACCATATATTTT
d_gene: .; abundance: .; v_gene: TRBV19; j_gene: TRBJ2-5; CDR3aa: CASSPSGLQETQYF; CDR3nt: TGTGCCAGTAGTCCCTCGGGACTTCAAGAGACCCAGTACTTC
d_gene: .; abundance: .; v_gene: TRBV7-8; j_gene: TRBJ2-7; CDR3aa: CASSQDFSYEQYF; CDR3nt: TGTGCCAGCAGCCAGGACTTCTCCTACGAGCAGTACTTC
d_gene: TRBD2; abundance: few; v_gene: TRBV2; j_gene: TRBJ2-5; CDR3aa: CASRSRGGPETQYF; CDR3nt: TGTGCCAGCCGGTCGCGGGGGGGCCCAGAGACCCAGTACTTC